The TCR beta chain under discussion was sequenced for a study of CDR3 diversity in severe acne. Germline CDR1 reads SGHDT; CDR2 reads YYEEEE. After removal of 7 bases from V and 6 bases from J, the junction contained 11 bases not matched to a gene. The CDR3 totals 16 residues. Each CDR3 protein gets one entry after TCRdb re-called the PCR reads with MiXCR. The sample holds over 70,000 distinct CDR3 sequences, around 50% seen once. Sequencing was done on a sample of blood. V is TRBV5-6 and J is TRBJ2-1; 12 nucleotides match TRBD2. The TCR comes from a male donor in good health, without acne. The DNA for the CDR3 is TGTGCCAGCGCTTTATTGACTAGCGGGAGAGGCAATGAGCAGTTCTTC. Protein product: CASALLTSGRGNEQFF.